Each of the 29 T cell receptor beta chains below was sequenced from the same sample in a study of beta chain features in type 1 diabetes. What was sequenced were expressed TCRB transcripts, since all of the isolated RNA had been reverse transcribed. This table comes from immunoSEQ multiplex PCR, and its TCRdb copy is limited to in-frame clones, with some not included. The sample contains about 340,000 clones, 8% of which appear only once. Sequencing was carried out using central memory CD4+ T cells from blood. The source is a woman between 18 and 29 years old in good health.

This clone was counted ten times or more. J is TRBJ2-6 and V is TRBV15; D gene ambiguous. Germline lookup yields CDR1 LNHNV and CDR2 YYDKDF (reference sequence). This CDR3 has 14 residues. V was clipped by 6 bases and J by 0 bases, with 6 bases between them. The CDR3 DNA reads as TGTGCCACCAGTACGGACTCTGGGGCCAACGTCCTGACTTTC. As protein: CATSTDSGANVLTF.

This clone occurred a few times. The chain carries TRBV7-9 and TRBJ2-1, with D possibly being TRBD2 (5 bases). Trimming pared 8 bases from V and 8 bases from J, leaving 22 bases between. There are 15 residues in the CDR3. From germline, CDR1 is SEHNR and CDR2 FQNEAQ (reference sequence). This chain's CDR3 is CASLLSGHPLDEQFF. CDR3 nucleotides: TGTGCCAGCCTTTTGAGCGGCCACCCCCTGGATGAGCAGTTCTTC.

This rearrangement joins TRBV4-3 to TRBJ2-2, with no clear D. The V and J ends lost 2 bases and 3 bases respectively, with 10 bases between them. The CDR3 length is 15 residues. Germline assignment: CDR1 LGHNA and CDR2 YSLEER. The CDR3 DNA reads as TGCGCCAGCAGCCAAAATGGGTTCGACACCGGGGAGCTGTTTTTT. Residues: CASSQNGFDTGELFF.

J is TRBJ1-4 and V is TRBV2; no reliable D call. The germline V and J ends were trimmed by 1 base and 10 bases, with 7 bases remaining between them. This CDR3 contains 12 residues. Germline loops: CDR1 SNHLY, CDR2 FYNNEI. CDR3 sequence reads: CASSEGGAKLFF. In DNA form, the CDR3 reads TGTGCCAGCAGTGAAGGGGGAGCAAAACTGTTTTTT.

Only a few counts were recorded for this clone. Distinct nucleotide sequences in the sample also encode this CDR3. The gene calls are TRBV29-1 and TRBJ1-1; TRBD1 matches at 7 bases. Germline-derived CDR1 and CDR2 are SQVTM and ANQGSEA. This CDR3 spans 13 amino acids. V was pared by 7 bases and J by 0 bases, with 5 bases of the junction left unmatched. CDR3 amino acids: CSARDSMNTEAFF. The CDR3 nucleotides are TGCAGCGCCCGGGACAGTATGAACACTGAAGCTTTCTTT.

This clone has ten or more counts. The gene calls are TRBV6-6 and TRBJ2-5; D unresolved. This CDR3 spans 13 amino acids. Germline CDR1 and CDR2: MNHNY and SVGAGI (reference sequence). Deletions cut 2 bases from V and 3 bases from J, with 7 bases between. The CDR3 here is CASSYPFEETQYF. CDR3 nucleotides: TGTGCCAGCAGTTACCCGTTTGAAGAGACCCAGTACTTC.

This clone showed up just a few times. The genes are TRBV7-9 and TRBJ2-7, with no clear D. Trimming removed 5 bases at V and 6 bases at J, with 11 bases between. Per germline, CDR1 SEHNR and CDR2 FQNEAQ (reference sequence). CDR3 length equals 12 residues. The CDR3 DNA reads TGTGCCAGCAGCGGACCGGGCGGCGAGCAGTACTTC. It encodes CASSGPGGEQYF. Looking up the rest from reference TRBV7-9 and TRBJ2-7 gives the full variable domain: DTGVSQNPRHKITKRGQNVTFRCDPISEHNRLYWYRQTLGQGPEFLTYFQNEAQLEKSRLLSDRFSAERPKGSFSTLEIQRTEQGDSAMYLCASSGPGGEQYFGPGTRLTVT.

Only a few counts were recorded for this clone. The chain links TRBV2 to TRBJ2-2; no clear D gene. Germline V gene lookup returns CDR1 SNHLY and CDR2 FYNNEI. The CDR3 has 16 amino acids. The V end lost 2 bases, the J end lost 4 bases, and 14 bases lay between the germline ends. CDR3 coding DNA: TGTGCCAGCAGTGAATCCCCCGTTGTTATCACCGGGGAGCTGTTTTTT. Protein sequence: CASSESPVVITGELFF.

In its sample, this clone was seen many times. The chain couples TRBV15 to TRBJ1-2; weak D call: TRBD1 (5 bases). CDR3 size: 14 residues. Germline CDR1 LNHNV, CDR2 YYDKDF (reference sequence). The V gene lost 5 bases and the J gene lost 7 bases, with 17 bases spanning the gap. The CDR3 loop reads CATSEGRDERGYTF. DNA for the CDR3: TGTGCCACCAGCGAGGGCAGGGACGAACGTGGCTACACCTTC.

In its sample, this clone was seen many times. The rearrangement joins TRBV2 to TRBJ1-4, with no clear D. The CDR3 contains 12 residues. Between the trimmed V and J ends, which lost 5 bases and 10 bases, there was a span of 11 bases. CDR1 is SNHLY and CDR2 is FYNNEI in the germline V gene. This chain's CDR3 is CASSYTPGKLFF. CDR3 coding DNA: TGTGCCAGCAGTTACACCCCTGGAAAACTGTTTTTT. The full variable domain, its missing parts supplied by reference TRBV2 and TRBJ1-4, is EPEVTQTPSHQVTQMGQEVILRCVPISNHLYFYWYRQILGQKVEFLVSFYNNEISEKSEIFDDQFSVERPDGSNFTLKIRSTKLEDSAMYFCASSYTPGKLFFGSGTQLSVL.

This chain links TRBV5-1 with TRBJ2-3; D perhaps matches TRBD1 (6 bases). The CDR3 has 17 amino acids. V was trimmed by 4 bases and J by 0 bases, leaving 18 bases between them. The germline V gene encodes CDR1 SGHRS and CDR2 YFSETQ. CDR3 nucleotides: TGCGCCAGCAGCAAGGGACACGGACGATCTAGCACAGATACGCAGTATTTT. Translation gives CASSKGHGRSSTDTQYF.

CDR3 in amino acids: CASSAQMNTEAFF. For the CDR3, the DNA is TGTGCCAGCAGTGCGCAGATGAACACTGAAGCTTTCTTT. V gene TRBV28 combines with J gene TRBJ1-1, with unresolved D. Trimming removed 5 bases at V and 0 bases at J, with 7 bases between. The CDR3 runs to 13 residues. CDR1 MDHEN and CDR2 SYDVKM come from the germline V gene. Looking up the rest from reference TRBV28 and TRBJ1-1 gives the full variable domain: DVKVTQSSRYLVKRTGEKVFLECVQDMDHENMFWYRQDPGLGLRLIYFSYDVKMKEKGDIPEGYSVSREKKERFSLILESASTNQTSMYLCASSAQMNTEAFFGQGTRLTVV.

The V and J genes are TRBV9 and TRBJ1-1; tentative D call: TRBD1 (6 bases). Germline V gene lookup returns CDR1 SGDLS and CDR2 YYNGEE. The CDR3 covers 15 residues. Trimming shortened V by 3 bases and J by 4 bases, and 16 bases separated the two germline ends. The CDR3 loop is CASSAPMGGGTEAFF. CDR3 DNA: TGTGCCAGCAGCGCACCGATGGGAGGGGGCACTGAAGCTTTCTTT.

For the CDR3, the DNA is TGTGCCAGCTCACCTAGGCAAGGGTTGGAAGAGACCCAGTACTTC. Its protein is CASSPRQGLEETQYF. This rearrangement joins TRBV18 to TRBJ2-5; D gene unclear. Germline V gives CDR1 KGHSH, CDR2 LQKENI. This CDR3 is 15 amino acids long. Trimming left V 3 bases short and J 3 bases short, with 14 bases between. Based on the CDR3 plus reference TRBV18 and TRBJ2-5, the full variable domain is NAGVMQNPRHLVRRRGQEARLRCSPMKGHSHVYWYRQLPEEGLKFMVYLQKENIIDESGMPKERFSAEFPKEGPSILRIQQVVRGDSAAYFCASSPRQGLEETQYFGPGTRLLVL.

This clone came up many times. The J gene is TRBJ2-1, the V gene TRBV7-9; 11 nucleotides align to TRBD2. The V and J ends lost 5 bases and 3 bases, in that order; junction bases with no gene match: 3. Germline lookup yields CDR1 SEHNR and CDR2 FQNEAQ (reference sequence). The CDR3 runs 15 residues. CDR3 amino acids: CASSRLAGLYNEQFF. The CDR3 DNA follows: TGTGCCAGCAGCCGACTAGCGGGACTCTACAATGAGCAGTTCTTC. Full variable domain (missing parts from reference TRBV7-9 and TRBJ2-1): DTGVSQNPRHKITKRGQNVTFRCDPISEHNRLYWYRQTLGQGPEFLTYFQNEAQLEKSRLLSDRFSAERPKGSFSTLEIQRTEQGDSAMYLCASSRLAGLYNEQFFGPGTRLTVL.

The gene calls are TRBV2 and TRBJ2-3; maybe TRBD1 (6 bases). Per germline, CDR1 SNHLY and CDR2 FYNNEI. V lost 6 bases to trimming and J lost 2 bases, with 15 bases between them. There are 15 residues in the CDR3. Here the CDR3 reads CASREQGLTTDTQYF. The CDR3 nucleotides read TGTGCCAGCAGAGAACAGGGCCTGACCACAGATACGCAGTATTTT.

The rearrangement joins TRBV15 to TRBJ2-6; D is perhaps TRBD2 (6 bases). Germline V gene sequence: CDR1 LNHNV, CDR2 YYDKDF (reference sequence). With 2 bases removed from V and 3 bases from J, the gap between germline ends came to 8 bases. The CDR3 is 15 residues long. CDR3 protein: CATSRRSGGANVLTF. CDR3 nucleotide sequence: TGTGCCACCAGCAGACGTAGCGGTGGGGCCAACGTCCTGACTTTC.

V usage is TRBV7-9 and J usage is TRBJ2-7, with D unclear. Trimming cost V 1 base and J 9 bases, with 16 bases left between them. The CDR3 has 14 amino acids. The germline gives CDR1 SEHNR, CDR2 FQNEAQ (reference sequence). CDR3 amino acids: CASSLVPQITVQYF. DNA of the CDR3: TGTGCCAGCAGCTTAGTGCCCCAGATCACGGTGCAGTACTTC.

This clone was detected only a few times. This sample also contains other DNA sequences that code for the same CDR3. V is TRBV4-3 and J is TRBJ1-1; D possibly corresponds to TRBD1 (5 bases). This CDR3 contains 15 residues. Trimming took off 1 base at V and 4 bases at J, with 13 bases between the two ends. The germline CDR1 and CDR2 sequences are LGHNA and YSLEER. In DNA form, the CDR3 reads TGCGCCAGCAGCCAAGCCGGGGGAGGGGTCACTGAAGCTTTCTTT. Protein sequence: CASSQAGGGVTEAFF.

This clone was counted a few times. The genes are TRBV6-5 and TRBJ2-1, with 15 bases aligning to TRBD2. V lost 10 bases and J lost 8; bases outside the gene matches: 6. Germline loops: CDR1 MNHEY, CDR2 SVGAGI. This CDR3 region has 14 residues. CDR3 region: CATGGLAGGYEQFF. For the CDR3, the DNA is TGTGCCACAGGGGGACTAGCGGGAGGCTATGAGCAGTTCTTC.

The rearrangement joins TRBV15 to TRBJ2-2; D remains unclear. The CDR3 loop spans 12 amino acids. The germline gives CDR1 LNHNV, CDR2 YYDKDF (reference sequence). Trimming shortened V by 8 bases and J by 4 bases, and 8 bases separated the two germline ends. CDR3 nucleotide sequence: TGTGCCACCGGCCAAATCACCGGGGAGCTGTTTTTT. This translates into CATGQITGELFF.

This clone has a handful of counts. It is likely a read error: a sequence one base away is far more abundant. The chain is built from TRBV9 and TRBJ2-5; D call uncertain. Per the germline V gene, CDR1 is SGDLS and CDR2 is YYNGEE. CDR3 length: 11 residues. The V and J ends lost 4 bases and 5 bases respectively, with 6 bases between them. The chain's CDR3 is CASSLWETQYF. Here the CDR3 DNA reads TGTGCCAGCAGCTTATGGGAGACCCAGTACTTC.

This clone was detected a few times. V gene TRBV2 combines with J gene TRBJ2-3, with a weak D call TRBD2 (6 bases). Trimming removed 4 bases from V and 1 base from J, with 15 bases in between. The CDR3 loop spans 16 amino acids. The germline CDR1 and CDR2 sequences are SNHLY and FYNNEI. This chain's CDR3 is CASSVRRDVRTDTQYF. The CDR3 region has the DNA TGTGCCAGCAGTGTGCGGCGGGATGTCCGCACAGATACGCAGTATTTT.

This clone occurred many times. J is TRBJ1-5 and V is TRBV23-1, with unresolved D. TRBV23-1 carries the ORF label, with uncertain function. V lost 0 bases to trimming and J lost 3 bases, with 9 bases between them. The CDR3 consists of 15 residues. For the CDR3, the DNA is TGCGCCAGCAGTCAATCAGGGAGGAACAATCAGCCCCAGCATTTT. It encodes CASSQSGRNNQPQHF.

This clone occurred a few times. The genes are TRBV12-5 and TRBJ2-2; D remains ambiguous. The CDR3 is 15 residues long. V lost 6 bases, J lost 4 bases, and 15 bases lay in between. Germline assignment: CDR1 LGHNT and CDR2 FRNRAP. CDR3 bases: TGTGCTAGTGGGATTTCTGCGGTGGGCACCGGGGAGCTGTTTTTT. This translates into CASGISAVGTGELFF. Based on the CDR3 plus reference TRBV12-5 and TRBJ2-2, the full variable domain is DARVTQTPRHKVTEMGQEVTMRCQPILGHNTVFWYRQTMMQGLELLAYFRNRAPLDDSGMPKDRFSAEMPDATLATLKIQPSEPRDSAVYFCASGISAVGTGELFFGEGSRLTVL.

This clone was detected only a few times. CDR3 in DNA: TGTGCCACCAGCAGAGTGTCTAGCGTACAAGAGACCCAGTACTTC. Translation: CATSRVSSVQETQYF. V gene TRBV15 combines with J gene TRBJ2-5; D is perhaps TRBD2 (6 bases). The CDR3 totals 15 residues. Looked up from germline, CDR1 is LNHNV and CDR2 is YYDKDF (reference sequence). With 1 base removed from V and 2 bases from J, the gap between germline ends came to 11 bases.

This clone was detected many times. The genes are TRBV19 and TRBJ2-2, with 9 bases that match TRBD1. Germline CDR1 is LNHDA and CDR2 is SQIVND (reference sequence). V trimming: 6 bases; J trimming: 1 base; junction bases outside the gene matches: 3. The CDR3 extends over 15 amino acids. Here the CDR3 DNA reads TGTGCCAGTAGACGACAGGGGGGGAACACCGGGGAGCTGTTTTTT. Its protein is CASRRQGGNTGELFF.

This clone was counted only a few times. This rearrangement joins TRBV7-2 to TRBJ2-2; 7 bases fit TRBD2. Germline trimming cut 4 bases from V and 2 bases from J; bases unmatched to any gene: 10. CDR3 length: 17 amino acids. Germline loops: CDR1 SGHTA, CDR2 FQGNSA. The CDR3 DNA follows: TGTGCCAGCAGCTCATCTAGCGGAACATTCAACACCGGGGAGCTGTTTTTT. The encoded protein is CASSSSSGTFNTGELFF.

This chain uses TRBV5-6 with TRBJ2-3; 7 bases fit TRBD2. The V gene end was trimmed by 5 bases and the J gene end by 3 bases; junction bases not matched to a gene: 9. The CDR3 spans 15 residues. CDR1 SGHDT and CDR2 YYEEEE come from the germline V gene. CDR3 DNA sequence: TGTGCCAGCAGTCGGACTAGGGGTGAAACAGATACGCAGTATTTT. It encodes CASSRTRGETDTQYF.